The rows below give T cell receptor beta chains drawn from one sample of a study of cytotoxic CD8 clonotypes in ibrutinib-treated CLL. Sequencing used immunoSEQ multiplex PCR; TCRdb keeps in-frame clones, though not all of them. The data show fewer than 70,000 clones, approximately 71% seen once. The input for sequencing was PBMCs, taken after 12 months of ibrutinib treatment. The receptor set was obtained from a human donor with chronic lymphocytic leukemia. Each CDR3 is given with its conserved first and last residue. Fields, in order: V gene, clone size, J gene, D gene, CDR3 DNA, CDR3 protein. The D gene is left open where the match is weak. Some rows have no size entry. The others give once, few or many, or a class for an expanded clone.

TRBV11-2	few	TRBJ2-7	TRBD1	TGTGCCAGCAACCGGGACAGGGGTGACGAGCAGTACTTC	CASNRDRGDEQYF
TRBV2	few	TRBJ2-2	NA	TGTGCCAGCAGTGAAGAGGGCGGGGAGCTGTTTTTT	CASSEEGGELFF
TRBV19	NA	TRBJ2-5	TRBD1	TGTGCCAGTAGAGGACAGGGGGCCGCAGAGACCCAGTACTTC	CASRGQGAAETQYF
TRBV5-6	few	TRBJ1-2	NA	TGTGCCAGCAGCCTAGGGGGTCGTAACTATGGCTACACCTTC	CASSLGGRNYGYTF
TRBV5-1	NA	TRBJ2-1	TRBD2	TGCGCCAGCAGCCCCGGACTAGATGAGCAGTTCTTC	CASSPGLDEQFF
TRBV7-2	NA	TRBJ2-1	NA	TGTGCCAGCAGCTTAGGTCCCTACTCTAATGAGCAGTTCTTC	CASSLGPYSNEQFF
TRBV6-1	NA	TRBJ1-5	NA	TGTGCCAGCAGTGGCCTACTAGGGGAGGCCCAGCGGGGTCAGCCCCAGCATTTT	CASSGLLGEAQRGQPQHF
TRBV5-1	NA	TRBJ2-7	NA	TGCGCCAGCAGCTCGCAGACCCTTAACGAGCAGTACTTC	CASSSQTLNEQYF
TRBV28	NA	TRBJ2-2	NA	TGTGCCAGCAGTCGAGGGCTCGGGGGACCAAACACCGGGGAGCTGTTTTTT	CASSRGLGGPNTGELFF
TRBV2	few	TRBJ1-4	NA	TGTGCCAGCAGTGAGGGCCTCAGTAATGAAAAACTGTTTTTT	CASSEGLSNEKLFF
TRBV9	once	TRBJ2-1	NA	TGTGCCAGCAGCAAAGGAGGGAACCAAGGGTATAACTCCTACAATGAGCAGTTCTTC	CASSKGGNQGYNSYNEQFF
TRBV29-1	NA	TRBJ2-3	TRBD1	TGCAGCGTTGAAGTCCGGGACAGGGGGTACACAGATACGCAGTATTTT	CSVEVRDRGYTDTQYF
TRBV4-2	NA	TRBJ2-4	NA	TGTGCCAGCAGCCAGGGGACGGGGAACGAAAACATTCAGTACTTC	CASSQGTGNENIQYF
TRBV2	NA	TRBJ2-6	NA	TGTGCCAGCAGTGGGGATGGGGCTGGGGCCAACGTCCTGACTTTC	CASSGDGAGANVLTF
TRBV28	NA	TRBJ1-5	NA	TGTGCCAGCAGTTTATTAACGGGAGGCAATCAGCCCCAGCATTTT	CASSLLTGGNQPQHF
TRBV4-3	NA	TRBJ2-7	TRBD1	TGCGCCAGCAGCCCCCACTCTCGGGGACAGGGTTCTTTGGGGTACGAGCAGTACTTC	CASSPHSRGQGSLGYEQYF
TRBV5-4	NA	TRBJ2-5	NA	TGTGCCAGCAGCTTAACAATTGAGGAGACCCAGTACTTC	CASSLTIEETQYF
TRBV19	NA	TRBJ2-7	NA	TGTGCCAGTCAGGACACCACCTACGAGCAGTACTTC	CASQDTTYEQYF
TRBV7-8	NA	TRBJ2-7	TRBD2	TGTGCCAGCAGCCCGCTAGCGGGCCTCTCCTACGAGCAGTACTTC	CASSPLAGLSYEQYF
TRBV4-2	NA	TRBJ1-3	NA	TGTGCCAGCAGCCAACCGGGACGCCCGGGAAACACCATATATTTT	CASSQPGRPGNTIYF
TRBV28	NA	TRBJ1-1	NA	TGTGCCAGCATAGCCAGAATGAACACTGAAGCTTTCTTT	CASIARMNTEAFF
TRBV5-5	NA	TRBJ2-3	NA	TGTGCCAGCAGCTTAGACGGCAGGAGAACTACAGATACGCAGTATTTT	CASSLDGRRTTDTQYF
TRBV7-6	NA	TRBJ2-1	TRBD2	TGTGCCAGCAGCTTAAGCTTAGCGGGGGGCGGCTACAATGAGCAGTTCTTC	CASSLSLAGGGYNEQFF
TRBV28	NA	TRBJ2-7	TRBD2	TGTGCCAGCAGCCCGGGACTAGCGGGAACCTACGAGCAGTACTTC	CASSPGLAGTYEQYF
TRBV5-1	NA	TRBJ1-6	NA	TGCGCCAGCAGCTTGGGGACAGAGCTTTCACCCCTCCACTTT	CASSLGTELSPLHF
TRBV7-2	NA	TRBJ2-1	NA	TGTGCCAGCAGCTTAGGCACGGGAGCTCTAGGGGAGCAGTTCTTC	CASSLGTGALGEQFF
TRBV5-5	NA	TRBJ1-3	NA	TGTGCCAGCAGCTTGGTTGGAAACACCATATATTTT	CASSLVGNTIYF
TRBV7-9	NA	TRBJ2-5	TRBD1	TGTGCCAGCAGCCTAGGGACAGTCCAAGAGACCCAGTACTTC	CASSLGTVQETQYF
TRBV28	NA	TRBJ2-7	NA	TGTGCCAGCAGTCCCCCTGGCGAAGCCCTATCCTACGAGCAGTACTTC	CASSPPGEALSYEQYF
TRBV2	NA	TRBJ2-2	NA	TGTGCCAGCAGTCCGAACGCCCCGAACACCGGGGAGCTGTTTTTT	CASSPNAPNTGELFF
TRBV7-2	NA	TRBJ2-7	TRBD1	TGTGCCAGCAGCCAAAACAGGGGCGACGAGCAGTACTTC	CASSQNRGDEQYF
TRBV5-1	few	TRBJ2-1	NA	TGCGCCAGCATGGACTCCTACAATGAGCAGTTCTTC	CASMDSYNEQFF
TRBV25-1	NA	TRBJ1-4	NA	TGTGCCAGCAGTGACTTTCAGGCGGCTTCTAATGAAAAACTGTTTTTT	CASSDFQAASNEKLFF
TRBV7-2	once	TRBJ1-1	TRBD1	TGTGCCAGCATCAACCGGGACAGGGGGCTTGGCGGCACTGAAGCTTTCTTT	CASINRDRGLGGTEAFF
TRBV30	few	TRBJ1-5	NA	TGTGCCTGGAGGGGAGGTGACAATCAGCCCCAGCATTTT	CAWRGGDNQPQHF
TRBV28	NA	TRBJ1-5	NA	TGTGCCAGCAGTTCTACAGGGAGCAATCAGCCCCAGCATTTT	CASSSTGSNQPQHF
TRBV6-5	NA	TRBJ1-5	NA	TGTGCCAGCAGGCAGGGGAATCAGCCCCAGCATTTT	CASRQGNQPQHF
TRBV28	NA	TRBJ2-1	NA	TGTGCCAGCAGTACTCCTAGCTCCTACAATGAGCAGTTCTTC	CASSTPSSYNEQFF
TRBV15	few	TRBJ1-5	NA	TGTGCCACCAGCAGAGATCCGGATCAGCCCCAGCATTTT	CATSRDPDQPQHF
TRBV27	NA	TRBJ1-2	NA	TGTGCCAGCAGTTTATCGGCCAGGGGAAGTGGCTACACCTTC	CASSLSARGSGYTF
TRBV30	once	TRBJ2-7	TRBD1	TGTGCCTGGAGTGGGACAGGGAGACCCGAGCAGTACTTC	CAWSGTGRPEQYF
TRBV6-5	few	TRBJ2-5	NA	TGTGCCAGCAGGGCCCGGGGGAGAGAGACCCAGTACTTC	CASRARGRETQYF
TRBV27	many	TRBJ2-7	NA	TGTGCCAGCAGTCAGCGAGCAGGGTTCTACGAGCAGTACTTC	CASSQRAGFYEQYF
TRBV4-3	NA	TRBJ1-1	NA	TGCGCCAGCAGCCAAGGGGGGCGCGACACTGAAGCTTTCTTT	CASSQGGRDTEAFF
TRBV9	NA	TRBJ2-5	NA	TGTGCCAGCAGCCAGGGGTCCGGGGCCGGGGAGACCCAGTACTTC	CASSQGSGAGETQYF
TRBV27	once	TRBJ2-5	TRBD1	TGTGCCAGCAGCTTAGGGGCAGGGGGCTGGGAGACCCAGTACTTC	CASSLGAGGWETQYF
TRBV5-6	NA	TRBJ1-6	NA	TGTGCCAGCAGCTTGGGCGAACAGGGCCTTTTTTCACCCCTCCACTTT	CASSLGEQGLFSPLHF
TRBV15	few	TRBJ2-1	NA	TGTGCCACCAGCAGAGGATACAATGAGCAGTTCTTC	CATSRGYNEQFF
TRBV20-1	NA	TRBJ2-5	NA	TGCAGTGCGCCCAAAGAGACCCAGTACTTC	CSAPKETQYF
TRBV5-1	once	TRBJ2-5	NA	TGCGCCAGCTGGGACGGGCGCAAGGAGACCCAGTACTTC	CASWDGRKETQYF
TRBV19	NA	TRBJ1-3	NA	TGTGCCAGTAGTTTTACAGGGAGCCTCTCTGGAAACACCATATATTTT	CASSFTGSLSGNTIYF
TRBV5-1	NA	TRBJ2-7	TRBD2	TGCGCCAGCAGCCAAACCGCCGGACTAGCGGGAGTCGAGCAGTACTTC	CASSQTAGLAGVEQYF
TRBV7-3	NA	TRBJ2-7	TRBD2	TGTGCCAGCAGCTATCTAGCGGGAGAAGGCGAGCAGTACTTC	CASSYLAGEGEQYF
TRBV19	NA	TRBJ2-2	TRBD2	TGTGCCAGTATCTCTCGGGAGGGCCGAACCGGGGAGCTGTTTTTT	CASISREGRTGELFF
TRBV28	NA	TRBJ2-2	NA	TGTGCCAGCAGCTTTTGGTCAGCCGGGGAGCTGTTTTTT	CASSFWSAGELFF
TRBV10-3	NA	TRBJ2-1	TRBD2	TGTGCCATCGCGGGACTAGCGGGATACAATGAGCAGTTCTTC	CAIAGLAGYNEQFF
TRBV6-6	NA	TRBJ1-2	TRBD1	TGTGCCAGCAGACCGGGACAGGGGGCCGGAGGCTACACCTTC	CASRPGQGAGGYTF